The present T cell receptor (beta chain) was sequenced within a study of T cells in Graves' hyperthyroidism and ophthalmopathy. Study background: At initial diagnosis, before any treatment had begun, peripheral blood was obtained.

From germline, CDR1 is SEHNR and CDR2 FQNEAQ (reference sequence). CDR3 length: 15 amino acids. Trimming stripped 1 base from V and 1 base from J, with 7 bases between. In this sample, this clonotype turned up a few times. RNA transcripts were the template for amplifying TCR beta CDR3 regions. Researchers ran a first-round RT-PCR on the TCR CDR3 using the HTBI primer set. TCRdb re-called the multiplex PCR reads through MiXCR, storing one row per CDR3 protein. The top ten clones hold about half of a sample with 560,000 or so distinct CDR3 sequences, just under 20% of them seen once. PBMCs were derived from around 10 ml fresh peripheral blood.

Sample: blood. The chain combines TRBV7-9 with TRBJ2-2; D is perhaps TRBD2 (5 bases). This TCR was recovered from a man in his forties with Graves' ophthalmopathy. CDR3 amino acids: CASSLVSGNTGELFF. CDR3 coding DNA: TGTGCCAGCAGCTTAGTGAGCGGGAACACCGGGGAGCTGTTTTTT.